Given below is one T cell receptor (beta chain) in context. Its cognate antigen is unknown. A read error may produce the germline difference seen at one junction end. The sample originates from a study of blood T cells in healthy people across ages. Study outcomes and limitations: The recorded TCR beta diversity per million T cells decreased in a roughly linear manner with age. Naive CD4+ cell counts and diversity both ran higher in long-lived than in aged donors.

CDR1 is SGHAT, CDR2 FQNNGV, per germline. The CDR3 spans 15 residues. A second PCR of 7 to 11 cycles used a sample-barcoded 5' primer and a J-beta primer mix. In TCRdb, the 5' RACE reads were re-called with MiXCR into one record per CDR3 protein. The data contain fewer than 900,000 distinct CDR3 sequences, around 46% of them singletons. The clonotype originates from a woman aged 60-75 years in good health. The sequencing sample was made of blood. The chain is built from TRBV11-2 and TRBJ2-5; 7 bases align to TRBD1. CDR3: CVSSYRQGRQETQYF. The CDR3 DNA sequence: TGTGTCAGCAGTTATCGACAGGGCCGCCAAGAGACCCAGTACTTC. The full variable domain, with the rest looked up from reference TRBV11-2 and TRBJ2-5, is EAGVAQSPRYKIIEKRQSVAFWCNPISGHATLYWYQQILGQGPKLLIQFQNNGVVDDSQLPKDRFSAERLKGVDSTLKIQPAKLEDSAVYLCVSSYRQGRQETQYFGPGTRLLVL.